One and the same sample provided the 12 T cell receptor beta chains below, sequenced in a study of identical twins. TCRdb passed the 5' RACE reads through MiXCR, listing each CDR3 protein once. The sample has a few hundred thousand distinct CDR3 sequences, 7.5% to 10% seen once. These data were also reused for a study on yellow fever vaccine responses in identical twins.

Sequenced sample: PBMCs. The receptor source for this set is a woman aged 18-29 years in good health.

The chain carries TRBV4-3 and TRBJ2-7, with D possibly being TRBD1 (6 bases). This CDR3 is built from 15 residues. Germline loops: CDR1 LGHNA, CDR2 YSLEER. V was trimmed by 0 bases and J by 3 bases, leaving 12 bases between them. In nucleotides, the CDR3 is TGCGCCAGCAGCCAAGATAGGGGGACACTCTACGAGCAGTACTTC. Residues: CASSQDRGTLYEQYF.

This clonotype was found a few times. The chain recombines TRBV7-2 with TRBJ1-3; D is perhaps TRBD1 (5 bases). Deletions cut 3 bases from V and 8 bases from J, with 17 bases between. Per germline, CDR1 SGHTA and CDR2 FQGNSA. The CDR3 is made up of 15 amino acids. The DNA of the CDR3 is TGTGCCAGCAGCTTCACAGAGACGAAAGGGGACACCATATATTTT. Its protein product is CASSFTETKGDTIYF.

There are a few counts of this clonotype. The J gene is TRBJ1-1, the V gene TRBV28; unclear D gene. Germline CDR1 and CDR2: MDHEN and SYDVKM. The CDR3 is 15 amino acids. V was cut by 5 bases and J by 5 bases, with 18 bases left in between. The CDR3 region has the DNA TGTGCCAGCAGTCCTCTAGGGAGATGGCTGACTGAAGCTTTCTTT. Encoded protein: CASSPLGRWLTEAFF.

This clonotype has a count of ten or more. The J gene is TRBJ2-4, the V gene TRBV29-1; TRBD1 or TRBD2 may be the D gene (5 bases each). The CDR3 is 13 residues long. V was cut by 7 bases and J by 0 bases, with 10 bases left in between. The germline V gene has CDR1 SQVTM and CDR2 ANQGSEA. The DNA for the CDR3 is TGCAGCGCCCTGAGGGGAGCCAAAAACATTCAGTACTTC. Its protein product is CSALRGAKNIQYF.

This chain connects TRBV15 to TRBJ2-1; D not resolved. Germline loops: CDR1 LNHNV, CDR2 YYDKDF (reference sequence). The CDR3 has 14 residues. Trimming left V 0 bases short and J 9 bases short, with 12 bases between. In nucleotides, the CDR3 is TGTGCCACCAGCAGAGAACCGCCTGGCAGTGAGCAGTTCTTC. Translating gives CATSREPPGSEQFF.

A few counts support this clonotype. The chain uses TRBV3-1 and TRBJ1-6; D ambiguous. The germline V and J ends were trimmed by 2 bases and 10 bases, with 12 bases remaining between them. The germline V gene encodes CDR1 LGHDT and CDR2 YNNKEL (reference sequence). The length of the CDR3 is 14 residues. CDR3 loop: CASSQLGKSSPLHF. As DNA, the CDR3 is TGTGCCAGCAGCCAACTGGGGAAAAGCTCACCCCTCCACTTT.

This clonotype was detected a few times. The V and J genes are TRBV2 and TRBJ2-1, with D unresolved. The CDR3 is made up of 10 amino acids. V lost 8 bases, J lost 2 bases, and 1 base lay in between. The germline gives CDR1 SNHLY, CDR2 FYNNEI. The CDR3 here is CASAYNEQFF. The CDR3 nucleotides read TGTGCCAGCGCCTACAATGAGCAGTTCTTC.

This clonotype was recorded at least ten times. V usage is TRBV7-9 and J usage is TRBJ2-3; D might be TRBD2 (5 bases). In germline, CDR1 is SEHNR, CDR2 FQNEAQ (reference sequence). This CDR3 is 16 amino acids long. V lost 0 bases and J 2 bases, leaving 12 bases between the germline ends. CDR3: CASSLASGEITDTQYF. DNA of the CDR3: TGTGCCAGCAGCTTAGCGTCCGGGGAGATCACAGATACGCAGTATTTT.

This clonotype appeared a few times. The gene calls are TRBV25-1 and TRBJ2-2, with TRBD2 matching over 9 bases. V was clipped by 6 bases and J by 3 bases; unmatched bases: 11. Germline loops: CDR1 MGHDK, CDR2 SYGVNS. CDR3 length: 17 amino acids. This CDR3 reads CASSLMVVAGDTGELFF. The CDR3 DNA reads TGTGCCAGCAGCCTAATGGTGGTAGCGGGAGACACCGGGGAGCTGTTTTTT.

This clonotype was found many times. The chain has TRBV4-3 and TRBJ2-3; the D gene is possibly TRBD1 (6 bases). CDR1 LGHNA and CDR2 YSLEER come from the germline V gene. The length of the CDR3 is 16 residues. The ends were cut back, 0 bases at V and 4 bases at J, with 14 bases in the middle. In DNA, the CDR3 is TGCGCCAGCAGCCAAGATAGGCAGGGGAGCCCAGATACGCAGTATTTT. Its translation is CASSQDRQGSPDTQYF.

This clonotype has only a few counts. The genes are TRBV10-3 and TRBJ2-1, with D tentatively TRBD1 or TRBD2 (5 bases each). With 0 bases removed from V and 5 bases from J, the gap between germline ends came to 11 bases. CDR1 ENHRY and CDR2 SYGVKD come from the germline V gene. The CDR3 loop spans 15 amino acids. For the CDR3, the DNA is TGTGCCATCAGTGAGTCGGGGCTAGCCCACAATGAGCAGTTCTTC. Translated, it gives CAISESGLAHNEQFF.

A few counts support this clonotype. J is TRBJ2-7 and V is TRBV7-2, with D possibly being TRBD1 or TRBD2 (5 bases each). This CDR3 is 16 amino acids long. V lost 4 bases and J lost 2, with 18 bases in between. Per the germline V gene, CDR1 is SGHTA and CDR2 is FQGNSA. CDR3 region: CASSWKAELGAYEQYF. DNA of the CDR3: TGTGCCAGCAGCTGGAAGGCCGAACTAGGGGCCTACGAGCAGTACTTC.